This section outlines one T cell receptor beta chain sequence together with its context. The target antigen is unknown. The junction and the germline gene differ at one end; a read error may be behind it. The V gene's germline CDR1 is SGHDT and CDR2 YYEEEE. The CDR3 contains 15 residues. TCRdb itself ran the 5' RACE reads through MiXCR, one entry per CDR3 protein. There are a few hundred thousand distinct CDR3 sequences in the sample; under 7.5% occur only once, and approximately 16% lies in the top ten. The record originates from a study of T cells after yellow fever vaccination. Findings and limits, study-wide: Reappearance after the booster was observed for most primary-vaccination clones (roughly 97% CD4, more than 70% CD8). Only a minor proportion of clonotypes was detected across both CD4 and CD8 compartments.

The source was PBMCs, collected 5 days after the yellow fever booster vaccination. The V gene is TRBV5-6, the J gene TRBJ2-2; the D gene is possibly TRBD2 (5 bases). This receptor was identified in a man aged 25-45 years who received the YFV17D yellow fever vaccine. The CDR3 protein is CAISPGVIGPGELFF. The CDR3 coding sequence is TGTGCCATCAGCCCCGGGGTCATCGGTCCCGGGGAGCTGTTTTTT.